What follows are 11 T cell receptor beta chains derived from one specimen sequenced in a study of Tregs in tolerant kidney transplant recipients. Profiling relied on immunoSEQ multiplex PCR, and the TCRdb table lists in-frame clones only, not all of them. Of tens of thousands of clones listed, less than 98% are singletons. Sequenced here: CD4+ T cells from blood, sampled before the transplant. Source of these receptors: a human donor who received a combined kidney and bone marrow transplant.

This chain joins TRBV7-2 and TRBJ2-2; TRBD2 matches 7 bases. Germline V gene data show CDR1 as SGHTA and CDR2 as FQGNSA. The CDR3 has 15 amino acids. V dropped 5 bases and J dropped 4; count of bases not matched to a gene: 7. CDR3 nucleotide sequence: TGTGCCAGCAGCCGCATCACGGGGGGCACCGGGGAGCTGTTTTTT. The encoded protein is CASSRITGGTGELFF. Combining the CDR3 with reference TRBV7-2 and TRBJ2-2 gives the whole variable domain GAGVSQSPSNKVTEKGKDVELRCDPISGHTALYWYRQSLGQGLEFLIYFQGNSAPDKSGLPSDRFSAERTGGSVSTLTIQRTQQEDSAVYLCASSRITGGTGELFFGEGSRLTVL.

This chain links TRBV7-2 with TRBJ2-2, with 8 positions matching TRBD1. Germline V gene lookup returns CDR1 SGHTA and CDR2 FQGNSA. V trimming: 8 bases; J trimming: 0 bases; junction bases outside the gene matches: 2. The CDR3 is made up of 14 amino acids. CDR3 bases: TGTGCCAGCCGGACAGGGCCGAACACCGGGGAGCTGTTTTTT. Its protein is CASRTGPNTGELFF.

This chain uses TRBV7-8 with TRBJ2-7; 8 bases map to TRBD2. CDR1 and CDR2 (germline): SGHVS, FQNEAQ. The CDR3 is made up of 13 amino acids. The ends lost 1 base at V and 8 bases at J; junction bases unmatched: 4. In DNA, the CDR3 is TGTGCCAGCAGCTTAGGGGGACTAGGGAAGCAGTACTTC. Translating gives CASSLGGLGKQYF.

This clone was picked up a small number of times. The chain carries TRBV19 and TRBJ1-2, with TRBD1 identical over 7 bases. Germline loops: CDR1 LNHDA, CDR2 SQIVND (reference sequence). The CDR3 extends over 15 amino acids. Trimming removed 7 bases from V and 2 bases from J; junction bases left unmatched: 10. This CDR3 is CASTQGEGANYGYTF. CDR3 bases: TGTGCCAGTACCCAGGGAGAGGGGGCAAACTATGGCTACACCTTC.

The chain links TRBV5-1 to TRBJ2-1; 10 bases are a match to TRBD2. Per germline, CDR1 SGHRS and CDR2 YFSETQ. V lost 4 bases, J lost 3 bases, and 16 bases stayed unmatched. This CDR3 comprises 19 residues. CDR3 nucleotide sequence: TGCGCCAGCAGCCGTAACCCCTCTAGCGGGAGAGGTAGCTACAATGAGCAGTTCTTC. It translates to CASSRNPSSGRGSYNEQFF. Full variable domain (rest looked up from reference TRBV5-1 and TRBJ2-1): KAGVTQTPRYLIKTRGQQVTLSCSPISGHRSVSWYQQTPGQGLQFLFEYFSETQRNKGNFPGRFSGRQFSNSRSEMNVSTLELGDSALYLCASSRNPSSGRGSYNEQFFGPGTRLTVL.

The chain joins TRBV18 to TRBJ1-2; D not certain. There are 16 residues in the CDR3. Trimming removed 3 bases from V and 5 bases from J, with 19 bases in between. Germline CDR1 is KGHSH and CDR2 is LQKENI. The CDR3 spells CASSPSGRLTEYGYTF. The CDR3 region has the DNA TGTGCCAGCTCACCTAGCGGGAGGCTAACTGAGTATGGCTACACCTTC.

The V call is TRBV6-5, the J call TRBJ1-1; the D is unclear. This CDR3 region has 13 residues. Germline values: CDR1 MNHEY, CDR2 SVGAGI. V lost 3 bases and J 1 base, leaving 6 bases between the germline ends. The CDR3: CASSYWRNTEAFF. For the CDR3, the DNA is TGTGCCAGCAGTTATTGGAGGAACACTGAAGCTTTCTTT.

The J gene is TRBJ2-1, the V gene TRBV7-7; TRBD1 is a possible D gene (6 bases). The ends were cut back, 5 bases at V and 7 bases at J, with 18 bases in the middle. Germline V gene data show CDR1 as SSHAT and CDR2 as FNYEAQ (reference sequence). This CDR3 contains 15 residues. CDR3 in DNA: TGTGCCAGCAGCCGCCGTCTAGGGGGTGGGAATGAGCAGTTCTTC. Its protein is CASSRRLGGGNEQFF.

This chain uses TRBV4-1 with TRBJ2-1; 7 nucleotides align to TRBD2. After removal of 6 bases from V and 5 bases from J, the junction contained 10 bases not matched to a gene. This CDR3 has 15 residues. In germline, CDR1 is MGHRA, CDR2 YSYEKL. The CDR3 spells CASRLLAGKHNEQFF. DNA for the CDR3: TGCGCCAGCAGGCTATTAGCGGGCAAACACAATGAGCAGTTCTTC.

CDR3 nucleotides: TGTGCCTGGAGTAGGGGGGGGTTCGAGTCAGATACGCAGTATTTT. It encodes CAWSRGGFESDTQYF. J is TRBJ2-3 and V is TRBV30; tentatively, D is TRBD2 (7 bases). CDR1 and CDR2 (germline): GTSNPN, SVGIG (reference sequence). Trimming cost V 2 bases and J 4 bases, with 16 bases left between them. CDR3 length: 15 amino acids. The entire variable domain, with the rest obtained from reference TRBV30 and TRBJ2-3, is as follows: SQTIHQWPATLVQPVGSPLSLECTVEGTSNPNLYWYRQAAGRGLQLLFYSVGIGQISSEVPQNLSASRPQDRQFILSSKKLLLSDSGFYLCAWSRGGFESDTQYFGPGTRLTVL.

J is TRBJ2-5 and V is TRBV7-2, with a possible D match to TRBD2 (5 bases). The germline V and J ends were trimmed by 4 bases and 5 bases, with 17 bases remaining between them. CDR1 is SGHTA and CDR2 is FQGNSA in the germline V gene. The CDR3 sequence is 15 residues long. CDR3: CASSSDSNSHETQYF. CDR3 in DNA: TGTGCCAGCAGCTCGGACTCCAATAGTCACGAGACCCAGTACTTC.